This T cell receptor (beta chain) was captured in a study of T cell responses to AZD1222 COVID-19 vaccine. Study-level information: The study pooled second doses at about 4 or about 12 weeks.

V was trimmed by 4 bases and J by 0 bases, leaving 13 bases between them. The CDR3 is made up of 17 amino acids. Germline V gene data show CDR1 as SGHVS and CDR2 as FQNEAQ. Clones were sequenced by immunoSEQ multiplex PCR, and TCRdb holds only the in-frame ones, with some missing. The repertoire has about 97,000 clones, about 88% of them found once; the top ten carry about 2.5%. The J gene is TRBJ1-6, the V gene TRBV7-8; D ambiguous. The specimen comprised peripheral blood, sampled on day 0 of AZD1222 vaccination. The TCR originated in an adult in good health. The CDR3 region is CASSSTFLLSYNSPLHF. CDR3 DNA sequence: TGTGCCAGCAGCTCAACCTTTCTTCTCTCCTATAATTCACCCCTCCACTTT. The variable domain in full, with the rest retrieved from reference TRBV7-8 and TRBJ1-6, is GAGVSQSPRYKVAKRGQDVALRCDPISGHVSLFWYQQALGQGPEFLTYFQNEAQLDKSGLPSDRFFAERPEGSVSTLKIQRTQQEDSAVYLCASSSTFLLSYNSPLHFGNGTRLTVT.